This T cell receptor beta chain was captured in a study of beta chain features in type 1 diabetes. Trimming shortened V by 5 bases and J by 4 bases, and 14 bases separated the two germline ends. The CDR3 extends over 14 amino acids. Germline values: CDR1 SGHTA, CDR2 FQGNSA. On this clone itself: Its cognate antigen is unknown.

As every portion of the isolated RNA was reverse transcribed, the sequencing read expressed TCRB transcripts. Sequencing used immunoSEQ multiplex PCR; TCRdb keeps in-frame clones, though not all of them. Seen here are 850,000 to 900,000 clones, about a sixth observed once, and the top ten hold around 0.02%. Study results and limitations: PCR might pick shorter templates more often, in the same way for patients and controls. Moderate yet significant TCRB CDR3 shortening was seen in Type 1 diabetes patients in all four CD4+ subsets.

Isolation of CD4+ naive, central memory, regulatory and stem cell-like memory cells was achieved by sorting via CD45RO/CCR7/CD25/CD127/CD95/CD27. Populations isolated by sorting all had purity greater than 95%. V usage is TRBV7-2 and J usage is TRBJ2-5; D gene unclear. The source material was naive CD4+ T cells from blood. This TCR was recovered from a woman younger than 35 in good health. CDR3 nucleotides: TGTGCCAGCAGCAGGTGGGGATCGGGAGAGACCCAGTACTTC. Translated, it gives CASSRWGSGETQYF.